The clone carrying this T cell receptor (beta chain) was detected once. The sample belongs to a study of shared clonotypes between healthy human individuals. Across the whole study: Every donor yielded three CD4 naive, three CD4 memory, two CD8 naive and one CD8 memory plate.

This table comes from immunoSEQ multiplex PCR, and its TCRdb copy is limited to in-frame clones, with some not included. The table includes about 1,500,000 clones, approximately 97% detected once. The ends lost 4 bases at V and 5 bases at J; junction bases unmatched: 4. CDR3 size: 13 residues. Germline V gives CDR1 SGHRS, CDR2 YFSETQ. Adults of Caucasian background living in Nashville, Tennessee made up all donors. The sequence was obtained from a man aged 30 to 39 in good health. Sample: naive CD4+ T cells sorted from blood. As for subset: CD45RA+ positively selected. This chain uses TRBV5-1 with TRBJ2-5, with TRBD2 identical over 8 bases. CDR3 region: CASSRTSPETQYF. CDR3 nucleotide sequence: TGCGCCAGCAGCCGGACTAGCCCCGAGACCCAGTACTTC.